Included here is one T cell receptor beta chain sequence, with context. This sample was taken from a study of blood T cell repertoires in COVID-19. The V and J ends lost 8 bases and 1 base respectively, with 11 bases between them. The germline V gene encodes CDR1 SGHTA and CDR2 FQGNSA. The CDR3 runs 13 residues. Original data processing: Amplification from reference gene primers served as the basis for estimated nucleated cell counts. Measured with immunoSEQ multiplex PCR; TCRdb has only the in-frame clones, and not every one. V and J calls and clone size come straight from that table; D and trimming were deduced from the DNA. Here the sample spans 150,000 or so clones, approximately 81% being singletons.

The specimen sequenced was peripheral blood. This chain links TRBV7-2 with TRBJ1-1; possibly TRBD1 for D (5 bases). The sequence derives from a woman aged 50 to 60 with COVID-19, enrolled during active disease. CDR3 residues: CASASQGNTEAFF. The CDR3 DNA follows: TGTGCCAGCGCATCCCAGGGGAACACTGAAGCTTTCTTT.